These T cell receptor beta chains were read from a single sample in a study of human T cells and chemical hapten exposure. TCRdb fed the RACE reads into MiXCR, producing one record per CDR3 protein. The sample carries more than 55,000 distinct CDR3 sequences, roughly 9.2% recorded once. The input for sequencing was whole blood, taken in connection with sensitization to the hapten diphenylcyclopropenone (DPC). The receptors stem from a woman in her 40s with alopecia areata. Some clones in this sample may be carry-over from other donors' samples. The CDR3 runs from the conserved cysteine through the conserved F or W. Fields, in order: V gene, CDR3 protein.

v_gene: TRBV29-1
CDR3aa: CSVEGGGTEAFF

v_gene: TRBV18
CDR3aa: CASSPGMNSYNEQFF

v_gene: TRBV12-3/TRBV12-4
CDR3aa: CASSANLVPGRETQYF

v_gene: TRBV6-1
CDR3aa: CASSVEGSSPSYEQYF

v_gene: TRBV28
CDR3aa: CASSGGQGAYGYTF

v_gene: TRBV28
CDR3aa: CASSGGTGGYLNTQYF

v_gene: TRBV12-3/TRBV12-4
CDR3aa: CASSLQGQGTNTIYF

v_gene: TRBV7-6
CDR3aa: CASSLRIQETQYF

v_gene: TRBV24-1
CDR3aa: CATSTWERLAGSPGEQYF

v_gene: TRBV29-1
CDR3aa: CSVGRPEETQYF

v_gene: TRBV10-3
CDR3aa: CAISRQPSTDTQYF

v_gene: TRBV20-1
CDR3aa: CSARDAEAGGLTYEQYF

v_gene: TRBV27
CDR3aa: CASSVGTGDPLLHF

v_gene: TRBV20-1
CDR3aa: CSARAGGFYNEQFF

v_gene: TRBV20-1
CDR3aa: CSAPERTDNEQFF

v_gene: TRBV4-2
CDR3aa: CASSPTDSGANVLTF

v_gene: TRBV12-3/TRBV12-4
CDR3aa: CASAQTGFGTDTQYF

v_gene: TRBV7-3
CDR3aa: CASSLTGRESNTGELFF

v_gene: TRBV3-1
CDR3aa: CASSLDTNTGELFF

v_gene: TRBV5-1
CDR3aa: CASSLNGNSNQPQHF

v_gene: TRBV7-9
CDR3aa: CASSSPPDYGYTF

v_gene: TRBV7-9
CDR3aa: CASSLAPGSYNEQFF

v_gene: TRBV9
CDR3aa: CASSPRDRETYEQYF

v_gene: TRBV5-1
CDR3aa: CASSLAPDSQETQYF

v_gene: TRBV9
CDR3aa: CASSVAGGGAYEQYF

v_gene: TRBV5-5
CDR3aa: CASSLSQVLNTQYF

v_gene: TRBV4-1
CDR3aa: CASSQDFRDRANSPLHF

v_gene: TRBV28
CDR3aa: CASLAGTNTGELFF

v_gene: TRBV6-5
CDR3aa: CASSAARGSGTEAFF

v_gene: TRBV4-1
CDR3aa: CASSQDAPGGYEKLFF

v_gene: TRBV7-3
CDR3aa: CASSLGTSIYNEQFF

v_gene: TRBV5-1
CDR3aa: CASSLTSYEQYF

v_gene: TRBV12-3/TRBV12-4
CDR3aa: CASSPRTESNQPQHF

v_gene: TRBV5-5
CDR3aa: CASSLRGYITDTQYF

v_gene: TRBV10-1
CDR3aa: CASSGRRGGEQYF

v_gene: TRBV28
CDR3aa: CASSSVTRGEQYF

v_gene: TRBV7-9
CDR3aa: CASSLVITYNEQFF

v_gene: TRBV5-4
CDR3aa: CASSLARQAPYGYTF

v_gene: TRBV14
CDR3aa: CASSQRTGRNSPLHF

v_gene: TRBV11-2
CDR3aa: CASSLGFPGTGGAGAFF

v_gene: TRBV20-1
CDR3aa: CGIRQTNTGELFF

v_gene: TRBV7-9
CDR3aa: CASSPTVVTMNTEAFF

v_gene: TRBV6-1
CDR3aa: CASSRDTIYNSPLHF

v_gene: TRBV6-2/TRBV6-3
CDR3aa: CASRSLRGGPPNEQFF

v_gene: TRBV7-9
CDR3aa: CASSFPGQEETQYF

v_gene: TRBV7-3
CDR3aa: CASSPPGLAIDEQFF

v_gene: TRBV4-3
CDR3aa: CASSQPNRGLSAGYTF

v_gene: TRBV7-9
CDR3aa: CASSLSGGYSEQYF

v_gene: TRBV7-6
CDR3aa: CASSSTRVGGSPLHF

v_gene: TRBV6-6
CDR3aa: CASRTHLIAVAEAFF

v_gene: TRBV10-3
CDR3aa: CAISVVGTDQETQYF

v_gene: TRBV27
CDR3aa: CASRWTGQGAEKLFF

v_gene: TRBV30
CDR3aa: CAWDRQGLSTEAFF

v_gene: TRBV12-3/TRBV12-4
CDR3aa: CASSLRTGGPSPLHF

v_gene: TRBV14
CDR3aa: CASSQSGETQYF